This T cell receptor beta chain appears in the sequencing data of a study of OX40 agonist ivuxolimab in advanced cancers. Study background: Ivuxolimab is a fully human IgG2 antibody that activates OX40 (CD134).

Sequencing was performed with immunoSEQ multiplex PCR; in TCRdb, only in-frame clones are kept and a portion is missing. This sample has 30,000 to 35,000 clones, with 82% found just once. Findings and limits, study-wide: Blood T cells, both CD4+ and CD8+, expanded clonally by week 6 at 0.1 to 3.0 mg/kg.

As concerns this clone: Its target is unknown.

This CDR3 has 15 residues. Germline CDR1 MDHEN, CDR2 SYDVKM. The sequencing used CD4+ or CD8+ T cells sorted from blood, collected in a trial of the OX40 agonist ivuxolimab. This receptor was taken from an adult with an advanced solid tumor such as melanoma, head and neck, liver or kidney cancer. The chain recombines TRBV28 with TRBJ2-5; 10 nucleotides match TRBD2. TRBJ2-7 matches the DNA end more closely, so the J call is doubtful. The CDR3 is CASSFRLAGVHEQYF. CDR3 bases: TGTGCCAGCTCTTTCAGGCTAGCGGGAGTGCACGAGCAGTACTTC.